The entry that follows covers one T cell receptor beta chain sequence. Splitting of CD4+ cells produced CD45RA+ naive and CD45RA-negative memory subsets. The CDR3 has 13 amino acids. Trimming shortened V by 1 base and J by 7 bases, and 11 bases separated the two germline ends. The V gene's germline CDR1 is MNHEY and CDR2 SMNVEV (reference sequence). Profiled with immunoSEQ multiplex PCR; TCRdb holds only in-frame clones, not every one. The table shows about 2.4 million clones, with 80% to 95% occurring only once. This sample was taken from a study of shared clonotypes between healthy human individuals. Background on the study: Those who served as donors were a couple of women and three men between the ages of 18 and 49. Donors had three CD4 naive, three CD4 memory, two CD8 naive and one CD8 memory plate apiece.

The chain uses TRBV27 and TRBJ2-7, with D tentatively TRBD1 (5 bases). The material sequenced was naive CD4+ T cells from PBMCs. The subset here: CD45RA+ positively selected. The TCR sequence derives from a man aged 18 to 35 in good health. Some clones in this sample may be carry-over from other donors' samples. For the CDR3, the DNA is TGTGCCAGCAGTTTATTGTTAGGGGAAGAGCAGTACTTC. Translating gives CASSLLLGEEQYF.